This TCR beta chain was observed in a study of blood T cell repertoires in COVID-19. Produced via immunoSEQ multiplex PCR; TCRdb's table is partial and in-frame only. In the table there are some 90,000 clones, nearly 90% of which are singletons. The V gene's germline CDR1 is LNHDA and CDR2 SQIVND (reference sequence). The CDR3 loop spans 14 amino acids. Trimming stripped 7 bases from V and 2 bases from J, with 14 bases between. The V gene is TRBV19, the J gene TRBJ1-1; a weak D match, TRBD1 (6 bases). Material: peripheral blood. This TCR derives from a woman aged 80 or over with active COVID-19. The CDR3 loop is CASTIRGANTEAFF. In DNA form, the CDR3 reads TGTGCCAGTACCATACGGGGGGCAAACACTGAAGCTTTCTTT.